This T cell receptor (beta chain) was captured in a study of CD8+ T cells in alopecia areata. Study summary: Patients received oral tofacitinib, 5 to 10 mg twice daily, for moderate-to-severe alopecia areata. General observations from the study: Relative to normal scalp, lesional scalp, especially alopecia totalis/universalis, showed higher clonality. Many expanded lesional clones persisted in scalp and blood during tofacitinib.

A remark on this clone: Its antigen is currently unknown.

Following RNA extraction, reverse transcription yielded cDNA that acted as the sequencing template. Here immunoSEQ multiplex PCR was the method, and the copy in TCRdb shows in-frame clones only, minus some. The sample comprises some 190,000 clones, less than 70% of which are singletons, and approximately 1.2% rests with the top ten. The treatment was: oral pan-JAK inhibitor, 5-10 mg twice daily. Starting from PBMCs, sorting isolated CD4+ and CD8+ T cells. The CDR3 runs 14 residues. Trimming took 5 bases from V and 5 from J, leaving 16 bases between them. Looked up from germline, CDR1 is MNHEY and CDR2 is SMNVEV (reference sequence).

The J gene is TRBJ2-7, the V gene TRBV27, with D maybe TRBD2 (5 bases). The source of this sequence is a human donor with alopecia areata. The material was CD4+ T cells sorted from blood, obtained around week 50, from a patient treated with tofacitinib. CDR3 loop: CASSIDAGRDEQYF. The DNA of the CDR3 is TGTGCCAGCAGTATCGACGCGGGTAGGGACGAGCAGTACTTC.